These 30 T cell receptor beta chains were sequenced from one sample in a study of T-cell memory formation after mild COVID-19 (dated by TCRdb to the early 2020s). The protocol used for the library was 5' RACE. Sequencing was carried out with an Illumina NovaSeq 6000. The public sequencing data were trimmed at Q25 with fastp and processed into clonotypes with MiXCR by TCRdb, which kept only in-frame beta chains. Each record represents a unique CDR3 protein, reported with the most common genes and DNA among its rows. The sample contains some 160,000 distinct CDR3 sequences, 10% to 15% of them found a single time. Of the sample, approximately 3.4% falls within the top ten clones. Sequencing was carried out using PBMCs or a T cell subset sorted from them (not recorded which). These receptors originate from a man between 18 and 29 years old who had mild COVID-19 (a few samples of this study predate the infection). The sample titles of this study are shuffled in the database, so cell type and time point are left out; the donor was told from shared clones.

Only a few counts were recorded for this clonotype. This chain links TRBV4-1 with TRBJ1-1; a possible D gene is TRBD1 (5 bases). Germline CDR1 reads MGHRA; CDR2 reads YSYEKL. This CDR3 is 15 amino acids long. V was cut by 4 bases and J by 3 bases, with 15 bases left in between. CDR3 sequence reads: CASSRFGGGDTEAFF. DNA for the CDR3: TGCGCCAGCAGCCGTTTCGGTGGGGGAGACACTGAAGCTTTCTTT.

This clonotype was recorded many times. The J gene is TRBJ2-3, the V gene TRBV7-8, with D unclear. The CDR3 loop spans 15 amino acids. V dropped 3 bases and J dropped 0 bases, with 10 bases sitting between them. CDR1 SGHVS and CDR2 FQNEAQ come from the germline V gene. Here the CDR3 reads CASSFSSASTDTQYF. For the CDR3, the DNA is TGTGCCAGCAGCTTTTCTAGTGCTAGCACAGATACGCAGTATTTT. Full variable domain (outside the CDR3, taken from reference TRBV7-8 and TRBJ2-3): GAGVSQSPRYKVAKRGQDVALRCDPISGHVSLFWYQQALGQGPEFLTYFQNEAQLDKSGLPSDRFFAERPEGSVSTLKIQRTQQEDSAVYLCASSFSSASTDTQYFGPGTRLTVL.

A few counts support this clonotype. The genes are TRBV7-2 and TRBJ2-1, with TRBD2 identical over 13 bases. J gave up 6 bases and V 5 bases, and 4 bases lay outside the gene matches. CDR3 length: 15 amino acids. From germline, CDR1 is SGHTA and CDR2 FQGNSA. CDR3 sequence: CASSIRTSGGNEQFF. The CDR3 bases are TGTGCCAGCAGCATCCGGACTAGCGGGGGCAATGAGCAGTTCTTC.

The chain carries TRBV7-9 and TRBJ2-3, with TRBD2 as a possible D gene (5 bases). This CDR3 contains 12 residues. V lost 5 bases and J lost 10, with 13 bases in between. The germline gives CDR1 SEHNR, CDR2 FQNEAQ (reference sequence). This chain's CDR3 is CASSTTTRAQYF. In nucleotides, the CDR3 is TGTGCCAGCAGCACTACCACGCGGGCGCAGTATTTT.

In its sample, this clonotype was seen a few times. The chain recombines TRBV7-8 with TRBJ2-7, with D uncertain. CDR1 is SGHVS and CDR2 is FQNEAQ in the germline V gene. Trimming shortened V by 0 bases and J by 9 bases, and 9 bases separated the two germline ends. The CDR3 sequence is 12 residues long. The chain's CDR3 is CASSLAGVGQYF. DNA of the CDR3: TGTGCCAGCAGCTTAGCCGGAGTAGGGCAGTACTTC.

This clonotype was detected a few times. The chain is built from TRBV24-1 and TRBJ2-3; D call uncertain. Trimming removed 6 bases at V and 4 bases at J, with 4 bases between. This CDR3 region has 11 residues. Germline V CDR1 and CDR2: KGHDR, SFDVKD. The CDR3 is CATSIADTQYF. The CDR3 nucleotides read TGTGCCACCAGTATCGCAGATACGCAGTATTTT.

CDR3 nucleotide sequence: TGCGCCAGCAGCCAAGGCGACAGACTCAACTACGAGCAGTACGTC. Translation gives CASSQGDRLNYEQYV. J is TRBJ2-7 and V is TRBV4-3; possible D gene TRBD1, 5 bases. V was cut by 1 base and J by 3 bases, with 13 bases left in between. The germline V gene has CDR1 LGHNA and CDR2 YSLEER. This CDR3 spans 15 amino acids.

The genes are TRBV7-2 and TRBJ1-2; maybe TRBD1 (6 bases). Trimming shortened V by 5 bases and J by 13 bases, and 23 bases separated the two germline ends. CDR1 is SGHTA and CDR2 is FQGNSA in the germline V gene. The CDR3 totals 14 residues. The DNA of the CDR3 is TGTGCCAGCAGCGATTGGGACAAAAGGGTCAGGTGCACCTTC. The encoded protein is CASSDWDKRVRCTF. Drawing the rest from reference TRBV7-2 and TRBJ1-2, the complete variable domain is GAGVSQSPSNKVTEKGKDVELRCDPISGHTALYWYRQSLGQGLEFLIYFQGNSAPDKSGLPSDRFSAERTGGSVSTLTIQRTQQEDSAVYLCASSDWDKRVRCTFGSGTRLTVV.

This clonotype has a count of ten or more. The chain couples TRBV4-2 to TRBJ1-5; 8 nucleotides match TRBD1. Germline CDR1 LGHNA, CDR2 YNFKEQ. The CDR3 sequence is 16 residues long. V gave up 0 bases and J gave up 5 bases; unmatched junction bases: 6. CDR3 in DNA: TGTGCCAGCAGCCAAGATCTGCAGGGGGCTTATCAGCCCCAGCATTTT. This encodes CASSQDLQGAYQPQHF.

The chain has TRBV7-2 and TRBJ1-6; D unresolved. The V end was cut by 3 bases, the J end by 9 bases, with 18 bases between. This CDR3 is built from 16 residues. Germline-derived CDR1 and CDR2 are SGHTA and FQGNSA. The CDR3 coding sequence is TGTGCCAGCAGCTTGGAGCAGGCCGGCGAGGGTTCACCCCTCCACTTT. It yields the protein CASSLEQAGEGSPLHF.

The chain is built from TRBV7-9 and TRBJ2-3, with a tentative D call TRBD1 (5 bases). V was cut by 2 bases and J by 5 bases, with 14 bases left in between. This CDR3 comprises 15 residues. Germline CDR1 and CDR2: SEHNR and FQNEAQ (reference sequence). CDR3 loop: CASSLSAGPGDTQYF. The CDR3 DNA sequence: TGTGCCAGCAGCTTATCGGCAGGGCCCGGAGATACGCAGTATTTT.

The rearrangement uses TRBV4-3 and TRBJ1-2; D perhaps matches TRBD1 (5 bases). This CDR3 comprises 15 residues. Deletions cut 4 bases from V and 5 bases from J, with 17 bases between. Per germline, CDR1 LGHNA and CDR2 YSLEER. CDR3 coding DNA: TGCGCCAGCAGCCGGGAGGTGAAGGGACCTTATGGCTACACCTTC. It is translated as CASSREVKGPYGYTF.

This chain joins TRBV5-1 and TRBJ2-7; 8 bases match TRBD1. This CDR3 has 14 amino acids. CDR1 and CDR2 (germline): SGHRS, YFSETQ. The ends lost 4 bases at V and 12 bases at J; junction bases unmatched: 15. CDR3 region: CASSDRGAMDMRYF. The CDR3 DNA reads TGCGCCAGCAGCGACAGGGGCGCGATGGATATGAGGTACTTC.

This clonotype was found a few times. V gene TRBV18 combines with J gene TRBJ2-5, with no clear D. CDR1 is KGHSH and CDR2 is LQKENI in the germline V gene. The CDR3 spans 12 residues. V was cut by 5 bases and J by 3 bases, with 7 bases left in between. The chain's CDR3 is CASSTTEETQYF. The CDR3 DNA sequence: TGTGCCAGCTCAACGACCGAAGAGACCCAGTACTTC.

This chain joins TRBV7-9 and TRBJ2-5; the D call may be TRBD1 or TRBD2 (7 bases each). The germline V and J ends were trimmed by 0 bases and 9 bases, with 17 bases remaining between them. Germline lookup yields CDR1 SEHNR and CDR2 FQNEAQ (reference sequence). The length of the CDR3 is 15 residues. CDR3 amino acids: CASSLASSGGEAQYF. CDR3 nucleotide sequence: TGTGCCAGCAGCTTAGCGTCTTCAGGGGGGGAGGCCCAGTACTTC.

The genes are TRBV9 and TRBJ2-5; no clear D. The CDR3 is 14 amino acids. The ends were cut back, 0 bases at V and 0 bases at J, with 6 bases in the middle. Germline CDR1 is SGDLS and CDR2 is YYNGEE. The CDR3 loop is CASSVAHNQETQYF. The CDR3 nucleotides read TGTGCCAGCAGCGTAGCCCACAACCAAGAGACCCAGTACTTC.

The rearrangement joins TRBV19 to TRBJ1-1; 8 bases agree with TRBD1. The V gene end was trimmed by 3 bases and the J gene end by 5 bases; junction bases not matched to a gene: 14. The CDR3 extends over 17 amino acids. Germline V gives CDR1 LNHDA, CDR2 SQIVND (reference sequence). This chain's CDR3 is CASSISAPGGKGTEAFF. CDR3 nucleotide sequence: TGTGCCAGTAGTATTTCGGCTCCAGGGGGCAAGGGGACTGAAGCTTTCTTT.

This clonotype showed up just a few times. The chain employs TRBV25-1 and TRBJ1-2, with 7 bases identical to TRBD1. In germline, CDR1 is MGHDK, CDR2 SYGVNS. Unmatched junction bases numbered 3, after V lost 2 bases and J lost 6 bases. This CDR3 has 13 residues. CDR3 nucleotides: TGTGCCAGCAGTGAACAGACAGGGAATGGCTACACCTTC. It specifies CASSEQTGNGYTF.

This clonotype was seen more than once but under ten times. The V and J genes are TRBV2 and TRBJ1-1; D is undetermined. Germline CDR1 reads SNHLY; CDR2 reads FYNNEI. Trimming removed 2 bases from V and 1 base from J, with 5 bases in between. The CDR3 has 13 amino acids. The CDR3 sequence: CASSESPNTEAFF. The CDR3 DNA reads TGTGCCAGCAGTGAAAGTCCGAACACTGAAGCTTTCTTT.

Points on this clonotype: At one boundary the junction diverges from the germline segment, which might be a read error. Here the CDR3 DNA reads TGTGCTAGCAGCTTAGAAAGTTTGACTAGCGGTTTCACGAATGAGCAGTTCTTC. Protein sequence: CASSLESLTSGFTNEQFF. The chain uses TRBV7-7 and TRBJ2-1; TRBD2 aligns across 9 bases. The CDR3 extends over 18 amino acids. Germline V lookup: CDR1 SSHAT, CDR2 FNYEAQ (reference sequence). The whole variable domain, filled in from reference TRBV7-7 and TRBJ2-1, reads GAGVSQSPRYKVTKRGQDVTLRCDPISSHATLYWYQQALGQGPEFLTYFNYEAQPDKSGLPSDRFSAERPEGSISTLTIQRTEQRDSAMYRCASSLESLTSGFTNEQFFGPGTRLTVL.

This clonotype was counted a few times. CDR3 residues: CASSTGLAAGELFF. The DNA of the CDR3 is TGCGCCAGCAGTACGGGACTAGCGGCCGGGGAGCTGTTTTTT. V gene TRBV5-1 combines with J gene TRBJ2-2, with TRBD2 matching 11 bases. V gave up 5 bases and J gave up 6 bases; unmatched junction bases: 3. Germline V lookup: CDR1 SGHRS, CDR2 YFSETQ. This CDR3 region has 14 residues.

The CDR3 is CASSLGTSSNEQFF. CDR3 bases: TGTGCCAGCAGCTTAGGGACTAGTTCCAATGAGCAGTTCTTC. The chain carries TRBV7-2 and TRBJ2-1; 7 bases align to TRBD2. The V and J ends lost 1 base and 6 bases, in that order; junction bases with no gene match: 3. Germline loops: CDR1 SGHTA, CDR2 FQGNSA. The CDR3 is 14 residues long.

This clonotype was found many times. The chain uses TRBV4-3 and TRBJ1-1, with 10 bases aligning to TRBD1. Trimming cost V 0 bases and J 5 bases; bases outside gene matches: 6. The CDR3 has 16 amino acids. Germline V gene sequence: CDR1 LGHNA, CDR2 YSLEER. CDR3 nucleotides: TGCGCCAGCAGCCAAGATCTAAGGACAGGGGGTACTGAAGCTTTCTTT. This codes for CASSQDLRTGGTEAFF.

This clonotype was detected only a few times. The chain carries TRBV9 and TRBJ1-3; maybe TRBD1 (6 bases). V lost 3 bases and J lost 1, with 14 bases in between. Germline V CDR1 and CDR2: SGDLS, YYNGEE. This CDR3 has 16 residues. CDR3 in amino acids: CASSETGGRSGNTIYF. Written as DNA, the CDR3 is TGTGCCAGCAGCGAAACTGGGGGCAGGTCTGGAAACACCATATATTTT.

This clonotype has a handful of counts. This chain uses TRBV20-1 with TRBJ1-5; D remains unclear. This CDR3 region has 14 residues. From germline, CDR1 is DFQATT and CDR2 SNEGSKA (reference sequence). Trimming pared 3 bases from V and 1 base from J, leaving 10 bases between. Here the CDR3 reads CSARRGHSNQPQHF. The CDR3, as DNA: TGCAGTGCTAGGCGGGGTCACAGCAATCAGCCCCAGCATTTT.

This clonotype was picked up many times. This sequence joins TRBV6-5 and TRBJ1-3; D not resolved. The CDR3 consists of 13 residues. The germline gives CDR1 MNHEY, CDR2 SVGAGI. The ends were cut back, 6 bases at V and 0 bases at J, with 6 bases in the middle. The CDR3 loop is CASRTPSGNTIYF. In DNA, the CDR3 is TGTGCCAGCAGGACACCCTCTGGAAACACCATATATTTT.

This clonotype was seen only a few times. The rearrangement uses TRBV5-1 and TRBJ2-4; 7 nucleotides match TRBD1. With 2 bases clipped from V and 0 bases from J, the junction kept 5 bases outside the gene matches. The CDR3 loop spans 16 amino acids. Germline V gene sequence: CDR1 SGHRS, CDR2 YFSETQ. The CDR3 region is CASSLQGSLAKNIQYF. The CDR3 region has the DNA TGCGCCAGCAGCTTACAGGGGTCTCTAGCCAAAAACATTCAGTACTTC.

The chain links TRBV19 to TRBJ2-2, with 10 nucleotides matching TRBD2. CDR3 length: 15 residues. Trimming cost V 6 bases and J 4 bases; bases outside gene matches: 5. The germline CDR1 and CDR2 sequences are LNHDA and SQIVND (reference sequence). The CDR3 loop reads CASRILAGLTGELFF. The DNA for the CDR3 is TGTGCCAGTAGGATACTAGCGGGGCTCACCGGGGAGCTGTTTTTT.

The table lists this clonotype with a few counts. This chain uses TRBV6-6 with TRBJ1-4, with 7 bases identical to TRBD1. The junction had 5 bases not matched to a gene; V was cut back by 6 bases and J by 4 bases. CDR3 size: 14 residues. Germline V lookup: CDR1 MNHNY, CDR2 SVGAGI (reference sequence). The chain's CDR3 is CASREGQLNEKLFF. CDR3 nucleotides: TGTGCCAGCAGGGAGGGACAGCTTAATGAAAAACTGTTTTTT.

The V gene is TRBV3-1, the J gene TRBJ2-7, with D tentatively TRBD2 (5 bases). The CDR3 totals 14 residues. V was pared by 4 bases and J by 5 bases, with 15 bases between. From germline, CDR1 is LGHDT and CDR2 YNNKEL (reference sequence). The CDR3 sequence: CASSPSGTPNEQYV. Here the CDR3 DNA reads TGTGCCAGCAGCCCAAGCGGAACCCCCAACGAGCAGTACGTC.